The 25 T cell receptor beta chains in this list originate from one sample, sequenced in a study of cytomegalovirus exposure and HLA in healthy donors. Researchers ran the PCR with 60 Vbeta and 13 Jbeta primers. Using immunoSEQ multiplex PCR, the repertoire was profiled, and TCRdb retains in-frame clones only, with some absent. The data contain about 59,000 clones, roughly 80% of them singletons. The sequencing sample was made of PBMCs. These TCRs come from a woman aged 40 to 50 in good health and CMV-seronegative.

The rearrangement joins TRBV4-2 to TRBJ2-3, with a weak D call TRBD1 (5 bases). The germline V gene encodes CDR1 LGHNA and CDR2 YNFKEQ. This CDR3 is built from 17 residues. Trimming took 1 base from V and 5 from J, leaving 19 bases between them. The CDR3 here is CASSQATDLRPGDTQYF. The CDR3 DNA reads TGTGCCAGCAGCCAAGCGACAGATCTGAGGCCAGGAGATACGCAGTATTTT.

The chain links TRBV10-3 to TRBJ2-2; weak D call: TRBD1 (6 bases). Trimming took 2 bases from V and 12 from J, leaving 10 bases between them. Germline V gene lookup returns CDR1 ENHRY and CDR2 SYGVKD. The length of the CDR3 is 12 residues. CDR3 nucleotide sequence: TGTGCCATCAGTGAGGAGGGGGTAAAGCTGTTTTTT. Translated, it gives CAISEEGVKLFF.

CDR3 amino acids: CASSSRLFF. DNA for the CDR3: TGTGCCAGCAGCTCCAGACTGTTTTTT. This chain connects TRBV27 to TRBJ1-4; D remains ambiguous. Germline V CDR1 and CDR2: MNHEY, SMNVEV (reference sequence). This CDR3 is built from 9 residues. Trimming left V 6 bases short and J 13 bases short, with 6 bases between.

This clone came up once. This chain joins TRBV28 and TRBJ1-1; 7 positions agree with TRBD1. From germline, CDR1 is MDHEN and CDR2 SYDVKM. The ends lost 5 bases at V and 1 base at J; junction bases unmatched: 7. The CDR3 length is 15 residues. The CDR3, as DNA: TGTGCCAGCAGTACTCGACAGGGCCCGAACACTGAAGCTTTCTTT. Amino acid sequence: CASSTRQGPNTEAFF. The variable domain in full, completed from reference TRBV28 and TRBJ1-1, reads DVKVTQSSRYLVKRTGEKVFLECVQDMDHENMFWYRQDPGLGLRLIYFSYDVKMKEKGDIPEGYSVSREKKERFSLILESASTNQTSMYLCASSTRQGPNTEAFFGQGTRLTVV.

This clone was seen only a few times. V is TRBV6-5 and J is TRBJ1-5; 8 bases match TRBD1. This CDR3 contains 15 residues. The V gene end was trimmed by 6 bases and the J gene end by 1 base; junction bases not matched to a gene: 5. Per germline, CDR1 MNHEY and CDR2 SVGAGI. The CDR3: CASSEQGVSNQPQHF. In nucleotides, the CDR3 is TGTGCCAGCAGCGAACAGGGGGTGAGCAATCAGCCCCAGCATTTT.

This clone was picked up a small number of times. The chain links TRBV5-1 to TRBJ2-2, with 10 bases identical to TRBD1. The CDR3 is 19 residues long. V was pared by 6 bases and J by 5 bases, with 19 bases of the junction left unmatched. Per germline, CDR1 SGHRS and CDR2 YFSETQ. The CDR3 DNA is TGCGCCAGCACTTCATGGGCAGCAAGAGACAGGGGGCATACCGGGGAGCTGTTTTTT. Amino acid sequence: CASTSWAARDRGHTGELFF.

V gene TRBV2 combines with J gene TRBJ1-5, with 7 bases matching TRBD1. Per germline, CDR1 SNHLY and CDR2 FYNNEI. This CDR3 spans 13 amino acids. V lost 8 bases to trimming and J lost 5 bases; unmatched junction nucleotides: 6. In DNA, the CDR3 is TGTGCCAGCTCGGGACAGACTTATCAGCCCCAGCATTTT. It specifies CASSGQTYQPQHF.

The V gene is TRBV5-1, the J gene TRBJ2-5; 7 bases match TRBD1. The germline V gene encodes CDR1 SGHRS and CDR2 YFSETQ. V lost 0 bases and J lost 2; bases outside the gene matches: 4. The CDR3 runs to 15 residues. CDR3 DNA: TGCGCCAGCAGCTTGGCCAGGGACAGACAAGAGACCCAGTACTTC. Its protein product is CASSLARDRQETQYF.

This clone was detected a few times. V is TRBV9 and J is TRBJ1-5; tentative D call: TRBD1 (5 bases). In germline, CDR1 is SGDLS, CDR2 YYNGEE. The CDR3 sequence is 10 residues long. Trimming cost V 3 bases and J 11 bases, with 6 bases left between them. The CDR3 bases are TGTGCCAGCAGCGACAGGTCCCAGCATTTT. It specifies CASSDRSQHF.

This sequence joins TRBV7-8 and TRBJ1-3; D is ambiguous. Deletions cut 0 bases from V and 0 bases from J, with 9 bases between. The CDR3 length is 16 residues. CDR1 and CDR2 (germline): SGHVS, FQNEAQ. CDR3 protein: CASSLAGTISGNTIYF. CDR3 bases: TGTGCCAGCAGCTTAGCGGGCACCATCTCTGGAAACACCATATATTTT.

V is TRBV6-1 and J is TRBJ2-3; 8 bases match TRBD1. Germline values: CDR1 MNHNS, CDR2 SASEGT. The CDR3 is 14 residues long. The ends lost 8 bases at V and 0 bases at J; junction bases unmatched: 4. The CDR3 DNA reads TGTGCCAGCGAGACAGGGGTCAGCACAGATACGCAGTATTTT. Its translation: CASETGVSTDTQYF.

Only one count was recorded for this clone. CDR3 in DNA: TGTGCCAGCAGCGTAGCGGGACAAACGGATCAGCCCCAGCATTTT. It yields the protein CASSVAGQTDQPQHF. The rearrangement uses TRBV9 and TRBJ1-5; D is possibly TRBD1 (6 bases). Germline CDR1 and CDR2: SGDLS and YYNGEE. This CDR3 has 15 amino acids. V was shortened by 0 bases and J by 5 bases, with 12 bases between the two germline ends. Variable domain in full (rest from reference TRBV9 and TRBJ1-5): DSGVTQTPKHLITATGQRVTLRCSPRSGDLSVYWYQQSLDQGLQFLIQYYNGEERAKGNILERFSAQQFPDLHSELNLSSLELGDSALYFCASSVAGQTDQPQHFGDGTRLSIL.

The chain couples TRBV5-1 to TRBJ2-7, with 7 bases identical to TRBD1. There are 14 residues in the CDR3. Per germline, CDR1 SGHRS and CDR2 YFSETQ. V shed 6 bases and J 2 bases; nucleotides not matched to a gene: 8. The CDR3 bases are TGCGCCAGCACCGTGGGGGACAGACCCTACGAGCAGTACTTC. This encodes CASTVGDRPYEQYF.

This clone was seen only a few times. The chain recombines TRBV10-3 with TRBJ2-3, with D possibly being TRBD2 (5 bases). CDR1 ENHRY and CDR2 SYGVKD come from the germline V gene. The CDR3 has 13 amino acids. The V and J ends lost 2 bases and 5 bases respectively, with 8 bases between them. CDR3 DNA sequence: TGTGCCATCAGTGAGGTTAGCGAAGATACGCAGTATTTT. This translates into CAISEVSEDTQYF.

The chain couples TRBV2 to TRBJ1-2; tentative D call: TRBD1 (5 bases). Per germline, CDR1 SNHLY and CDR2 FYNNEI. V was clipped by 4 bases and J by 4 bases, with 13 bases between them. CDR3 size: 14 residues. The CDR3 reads CASSVRGGSYGYTF. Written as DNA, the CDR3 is TGTGCCAGCAGTGTTAGGGGTGGTTCCTATGGCTACACCTTC.

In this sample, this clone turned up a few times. CDR3 protein: CASSVVDGRNTEAFF. DNA for the CDR3: TGTGCCAGCAGCGTGGTCGACGGGAGAAACACTGAAGCTTTCTTT. The V call is TRBV5-4, the J call TRBJ1-1; D unresolved. V lost 4 bases and J lost 2, with 15 bases in between. Germline V gene lookup returns CDR1 SGHNT and CDR2 YYREEE (reference sequence). The CDR3 covers 15 residues. Complete variable domain (other parts from reference TRBV5-4 and TRBJ1-1): ETGVTQSPTHLIKTRGQQVTLRCSSQSGHNTVSWYQQALGQGPQFIFQYYREEENGRGNFPPRFSGLQFPNYSSELNVNALELDDSALYLCASSVVDGRNTEAFFGQGTRLTVV.

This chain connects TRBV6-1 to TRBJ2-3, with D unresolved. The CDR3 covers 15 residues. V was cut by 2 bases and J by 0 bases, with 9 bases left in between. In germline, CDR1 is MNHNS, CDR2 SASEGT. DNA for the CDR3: TGTGCCAGCAGTGAAAGTACAGCTAGCACAGATACGCAGTATTTT. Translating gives CASSESTASTDTQYF.

Here the CDR3 DNA reads TGTGCCAGTAGAGACGGAGCTTATAGCAATCAGCCCCAGCATTTT. It encodes CASRDGAYSNQPQHF. This chain uses TRBV19 with TRBJ1-5; D is uncertain. V lost 6 bases and J lost 0, with 12 bases in between. CDR1 and CDR2 from the germline V gene are LNHDA and SQIVND (reference sequence). The CDR3 length is 15 residues.

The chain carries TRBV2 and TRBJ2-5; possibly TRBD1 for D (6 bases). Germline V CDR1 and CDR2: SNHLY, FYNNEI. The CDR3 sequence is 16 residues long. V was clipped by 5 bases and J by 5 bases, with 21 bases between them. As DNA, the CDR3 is TGTGCCAGCAGTAAGGCAGGGGCAGGGGTCCAGGAGACCCAGTACTTC. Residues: CASSKAGAGVQETQYF.

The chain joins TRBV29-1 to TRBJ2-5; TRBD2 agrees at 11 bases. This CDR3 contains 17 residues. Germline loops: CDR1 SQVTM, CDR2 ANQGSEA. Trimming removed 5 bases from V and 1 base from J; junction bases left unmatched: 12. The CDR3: CSVTKRNSGRAQETQYF. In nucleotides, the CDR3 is TGCAGCGTTACAAAACGGAATAGCGGGAGGGCCCAAGAGACCCAGTACTTC.

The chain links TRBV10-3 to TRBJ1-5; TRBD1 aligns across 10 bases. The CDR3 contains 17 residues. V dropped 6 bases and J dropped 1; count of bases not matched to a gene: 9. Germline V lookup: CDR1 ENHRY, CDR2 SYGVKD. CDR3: CAIRGDRGGLSNQPQHF. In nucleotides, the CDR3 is TGTGCCATCAGGGGGGACAGGGGAGGGTTGAGCAATCAGCCCCAGCATTTT.

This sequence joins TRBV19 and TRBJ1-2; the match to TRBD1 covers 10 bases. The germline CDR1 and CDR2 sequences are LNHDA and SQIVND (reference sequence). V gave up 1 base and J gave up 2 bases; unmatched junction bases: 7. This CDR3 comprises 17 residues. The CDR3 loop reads CASSIVWTGGPNYGYTF. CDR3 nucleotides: TGTGCCAGTAGTATAGTCTGGACAGGGGGTCCAAACTATGGCTACACCTTC.

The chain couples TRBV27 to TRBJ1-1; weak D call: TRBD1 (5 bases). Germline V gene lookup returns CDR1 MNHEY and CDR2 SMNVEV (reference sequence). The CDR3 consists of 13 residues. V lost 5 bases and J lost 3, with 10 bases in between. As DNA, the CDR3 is TGTGCCAGCAGTAGCAGGGAATACACTGAAGCTTTCTTT. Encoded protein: CASSSREYTEAFF.

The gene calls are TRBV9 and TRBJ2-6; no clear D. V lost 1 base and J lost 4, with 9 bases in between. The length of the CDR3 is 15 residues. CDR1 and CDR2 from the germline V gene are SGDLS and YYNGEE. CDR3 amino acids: CASSVSLSGANVLTF. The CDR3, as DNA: TGTGCCAGCAGCGTAAGCTTGTCCGGGGCCAACGTCCTGACTTTC.

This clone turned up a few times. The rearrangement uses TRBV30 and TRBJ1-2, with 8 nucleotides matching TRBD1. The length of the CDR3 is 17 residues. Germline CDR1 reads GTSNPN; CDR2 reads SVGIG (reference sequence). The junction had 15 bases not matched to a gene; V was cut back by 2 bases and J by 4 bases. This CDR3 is CAWSRGQAEVIAYGYTF. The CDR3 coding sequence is TGTGCCTGGAGTAGGGGACAGGCCGAAGTGATTGCCTATGGCTACACCTTC.